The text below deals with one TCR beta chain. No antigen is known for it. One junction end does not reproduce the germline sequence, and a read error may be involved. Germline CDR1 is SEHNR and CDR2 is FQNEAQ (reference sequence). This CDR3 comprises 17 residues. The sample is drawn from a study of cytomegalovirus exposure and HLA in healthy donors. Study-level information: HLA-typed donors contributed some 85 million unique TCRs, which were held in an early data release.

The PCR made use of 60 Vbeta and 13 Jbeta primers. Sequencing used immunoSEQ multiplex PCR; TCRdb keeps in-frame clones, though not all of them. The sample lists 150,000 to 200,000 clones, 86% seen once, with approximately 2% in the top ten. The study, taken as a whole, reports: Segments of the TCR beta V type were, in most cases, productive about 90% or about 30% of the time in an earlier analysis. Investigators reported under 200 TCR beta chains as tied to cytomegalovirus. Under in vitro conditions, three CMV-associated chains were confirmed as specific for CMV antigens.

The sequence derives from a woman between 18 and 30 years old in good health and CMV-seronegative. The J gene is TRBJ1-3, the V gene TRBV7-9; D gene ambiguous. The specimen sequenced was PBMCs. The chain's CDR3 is CSSSGRERTLSGNTIYF. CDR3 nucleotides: TGTTCCAGCAGCGGTCGGGAACGGACCCTCTCTGGAAACACCATATATTTT. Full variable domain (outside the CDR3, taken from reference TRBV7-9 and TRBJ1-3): DTGVSQNPRHKITKRGQNVTFRCDPISEHNRLYWYRQTLGQGPEFLTYFQNEAQLEKSRLLSDRFSAERPKGSFSTLEIQRTEQGDSAMYLCSSSGRERTLSGNTIYFGEGSWLTVV.